This T cell receptor (beta chain) is from a study of blood T cell repertoires in COVID-19 (TCRdb year 2020). About the investigation overall: The collaborator samples originated in the United States, Italy and Spain and spanned the acute and convalescent phases of COVID-19. The material from the prospective study consisted of cDNA or gDNA derived from T cells, B-cell-depleted T cells, or PBMCs. Deeply sampled blood TCRbeta repertoires from subjects exposed to, actively infected with, or recovered from COVID-19 were included in the dataset. The repertoires were released in a freely available public database meant as a resource for research on the immune response to SARS-CoV-2. The samples were drawn from the first 160 participants of the ongoing ImmuneRACE study and from 1,200 or so subjects provided by 6 global collaborators. Sample metadata almost always included a de-identified subject ID, COVID-19 status, age in years and sex. HLA class I and class II types, where available, came from metadata supplied by the sample provider rather than from assay-based typing.

V loses 5 bases, J loses 1 base, and the germline ends lie 11 bases apart. The germline V gene (reference sequence) specifies MNHEY as CDR1 and SMNVEV as CDR2. The CDR3 goes from the cysteine to the phenylalanine over 14 residues. Of the read, only the CDR3 DNA is kept; its 42 bases are in frame from base 1. Overall study outcomes, separate from this receptor: The amount of clinical and demographic metadata varied by source and participant and was provided uncurated.

Whole blood was collected in K2EDTA tubes by collaborating institutions according to the institutions' own protocols. Collaborator samples were shipped for TCRbeta analysis as frozen whole blood, isolated PBMCs, or DNA extracted from either sample type. Note on this clone: The antigen it recognizes is unknown. Nothing much larger sits one base from this clone, and base qualities are not available.

The immunoSEQ Assay, a bias-controlled multiplex PCR, was used to amplify TCRbeta CDR3 regions from genomic DNA. The study's own analysis went as follows. Nucleated cell counts per sample were estimated from amplification of reference gene primers within the assay. To quantify the absolute abundance of each unique TCRbeta CDR3 rearrangement, sequence reads were collapsed and filtered. For each sample, productive Simpson clonality was calculated as the square root of Simpson's diversity index over productive rearrangements. TCRdb limited this immuneACCESS table to in-frame rearrangements with V and J called. A share of clones is missing; checked studies link under half to unresolved V genes, and the rest is unexplained. The V and J calls and the clone size are those of that table, but D and trimming were determined from the DNA. Counted in this sample were over 200,000 clones; about 86% of them appeared once. The leading ten clones occupy 4% to 5.5% of the sample.

The source material was peripheral blood. The chain employs TRBV27 and TRBJ1-2; a confident D gene designation cannot be given. The receptor's source is a man aged 45-60 years with active or convalescent COVID-19. Here is the DNA: TGTGCCAGCAGTAACACCGGGATTAACTATGGCTACACCTTC. It codes for CASSNTGINYGYTF.